These T cell receptor beta chains were read from a single sample in a study of blood T cell repertoires in COVID-19. Using immunoSEQ multiplex PCR, the repertoire was profiled, and TCRdb retains in-frame clones only, with some absent. The sample yields approximately 160,000 clones, around 85% seen once. Sequenced material: peripheral blood. The receptors come from a woman in her 70s with acute or convalescent COVID-19. Both conserved end residues are part of each CDR3. The D gene is left open where the match is weak. Clone size is given for some rows only: seen once, a few or many times, or a class if the clone is expanded.

CDR3 protein: CASGLGRGFEAFF
CDR3 DNA: TGTGCTAGTGGTTTGGGACGGGGATTTGAAGCTTTCTTT
clone size: .
J gene: TRBJ1-1
D gene: .
V gene: TRBV12-5

CDR3 protein: CASSLRQGGYNEQFF
CDR3 DNA: TGTGCCAGCAGCTTAAGACAGGGCGGATACAATGAGCAGTTCTTC
clone size: .
J gene: TRBJ2-1
D gene: TRBD1
V gene: TRBV11-3

CDR3 protein: CASSLGAGGTYEQYF
CDR3 DNA: TGTGCCAGCAGCTTAGGAGCGGGAGGAACCTACGAGCAGTACTTC
clone size: .
J gene: TRBJ2-7
D gene: TRBD2
V gene: TRBV7-2

CDR3 protein: CASSHTPTDRGQEKLFF
CDR3 DNA: TGCGCCAGCAGCCACACCCCTACCGACAGGGGGCAAGAAAAACTGTTTTTT
clone size: .
J gene: TRBJ1-4
D gene: TRBD1
V gene: TRBV4-1

CDR3 protein: CASSLAGQGFLPYGYTF
CDR3 DNA: TGTGCCAGCAGCTTAGCTGGACAGGGATTCCTCCCCTATGGCTACACCTTC
clone size: .
J gene: TRBJ1-2
D gene: TRBD1
V gene: TRBV7-2

CDR3 protein: CASSQDLVVRQGNTGELFF
CDR3 DNA: TGCGCCAGCAGCCAAGATTTGGTTGTAAGGCAGGGGAACACCGGGGAGCTGTTTTTT
clone size: .
J gene: TRBJ2-2
D gene: .
V gene: TRBV4-3

CDR3 protein: CASSEPLKGGETQYF
CDR3 DNA: TGTGCCAGCAGCGAGCCCCTCAAGGGGGGGGAGACCCAGTACTTC
clone size: .
J gene: TRBJ2-5
D gene: .
V gene: TRBV5-6

CDR3 protein: CASSVVSGATYNEQFF
CDR3 DNA: TGTGCCAGCAGCGTAGTGTCAGGGGCCACCTACAATGAGCAGTTCTTC
clone size: .
J gene: TRBJ2-1
D gene: .
V gene: TRBV9

CDR3 protein: CASSQEHGTAYGYTF
CDR3 DNA: TGCGCCAGCAGCCAAGAGCATGGGACAGCCTATGGCTACACCTTC
clone size: once
J gene: TRBJ1-2
D gene: TRBD1
V gene: TRBV4-3

CDR3 protein: CASSQGSGEQYF
CDR3 DNA: TGCGCCAGCAGCCAAGGTAGCGGGGAGCAGTACTTC
clone size: .
J gene: TRBJ2-7
D gene: TRBD2
V gene: TRBV4-3

CDR3 protein: CASSEAGLAGIEQYF
CDR3 DNA: TGTGCCAGCAGTGAAGCGGGCCTAGCGGGGATCGAGCAGTACTTC
clone size: .
J gene: TRBJ2-7
D gene: TRBD2
V gene: TRBV6-1

CDR3 protein: CASSSQDRALGTEAFF
CDR3 DNA: TGTGCCAGCAGTAGCCAGGACAGGGCCTTGGGCACTGAAGCTTTCTTT
clone size: .
J gene: TRBJ1-1
D gene: TRBD1
V gene: TRBV28

CDR3 protein: CASSPAAGTAYGYTF
CDR3 DNA: TGTGCCAGCAGCCCAGCCGCGGGCACAGCCTATGGCTACACCTTC
clone size: .
J gene: TRBJ1-2
D gene: .
V gene: TRBV7-2

CDR3 protein: CASSQGGADTQYF
CDR3 DNA: TGTGCCAGCAGCCAAGGGGGAGCCGATACGCAGTATTTT
clone size: .
J gene: TRBJ2-3
D gene: .
V gene: TRBV14

CDR3 protein: CASSQGPSNSPLHF
CDR3 DNA: TGTGCCAGCAGTCAGGGTCCCAGTAATTCACCCCTCCACTTT
clone size: .
J gene: TRBJ1-6
D gene: .
V gene: TRBV2

CDR3 protein: CASGKTGADGYTF
CDR3 DNA: TGTGCCAGCGGAAAGACAGGGGCAGATGGCTACACCTTC
clone size: .
J gene: TRBJ1-2
D gene: TRBD1
V gene: TRBV6-5

CDR3 protein: CAGAIRGVYGYTF
CDR3 DNA: TGTGCCGGGGCAATCAGGGGTGTCTATGGCTACACCTTC
clone size: .
J gene: TRBJ1-2
D gene: .
V gene: TRBV30

CDR3 protein: CASSVGRGSYNEQFF
CDR3 DNA: TGTGCCAGCAGCGTAGGGCGGGGGTCCTACAATGAGCAGTTCTTC
clone size: .
J gene: TRBJ2-1
D gene: TRBD2
V gene: TRBV9

CDR3 protein: CSASIVAGNTEAFF
CDR3 DNA: TGCAGTGCTAGTATTGTCGCGGGCAACACTGAAGCTTTCTTT
clone size: .
J gene: TRBJ1-1
D gene: .
V gene: TRBV20-1

CDR3 protein: CASSQLGQGGTQYF
CDR3 DNA: TGTGCCAGCAGCCAACTTGGACAGGGAGGTACGCAGTATTTT
clone size: .
J gene: TRBJ2-3
D gene: TRBD1
V gene: TRBV3-1/TRBV3-2

CDR3 protein: CAWSDWTSGDNEQFF
CDR3 DNA: TGTGCCTGGAGTGATTGGACTAGCGGCGACAATGAGCAGTTCTTC
clone size: .
J gene: TRBJ2-1
D gene: TRBD2
V gene: TRBV30

CDR3 protein: CACAKEGLPGEKLFF
CDR3 DNA: TGTGCCTGCGCCAAGGAGGGTCTGCCGGGGGAAAAACTGTTTTTT
clone size: .
J gene: TRBJ1-4
D gene: .
V gene: TRBV30

CDR3 protein: CASSQRQRTYNEQFF
CDR3 DNA: TGCGCCAGCAGCCAAAGACAGAGAACCTACAATGAGCAGTTCTTC
clone size: .
J gene: TRBJ2-1
D gene: .
V gene: TRBV4-3

CDR3 protein: CASSPRGDGRDGYTF
CDR3 DNA: TGCGCCAGCAGCCCCCGGGGGGACGGTAGAGATGGCTACACCTTC
clone size: .
J gene: TRBJ1-2
D gene: .
V gene: TRBV5-1

CDR3 protein: CASSLVKNTEAFF
CDR3 DNA: TGTGCCAGCAGTTTAGTTAAGAACACTGAAGCTTTCTTT
clone size: .
J gene: TRBJ1-1
D gene: .
V gene: TRBV28

CDR3 protein: CASSLSDYGYTF
CDR3 DNA: TGTGCCAGCAGTTTATCAGACTATGGCTACACCTTC
clone size: .
J gene: TRBJ1-2
D gene: .
V gene: TRBV28

CDR3 protein: CASRDRRQPNQPQHF
CDR3 DNA: TGTGCCAGTAGAGACAGACGCCAGCCCAATCAGCCCCAGCATTTT
clone size: .
J gene: TRBJ1-5
D gene: .
V gene: TRBV19

CDR3 protein: CASSESLESGANVLTF
CDR3 DNA: TGTGCCAGCAGTGAATCTTTAGAGTCTGGGGCCAACGTCCTGACTTTC
clone size: once
J gene: TRBJ2-6
D gene: .
V gene: TRBV25-1

CDR3 protein: CASSQSPGYNEKLFF
CDR3 DNA: TGCGCCAGCAGCCAATCCCCAGGCTATAATGAAAAACTGTTTTTT
clone size: .
J gene: TRBJ1-4
D gene: .
V gene: TRBV4-3

CDR3 protein: CASSTSTERYGYTF
CDR3 DNA: TGTGCCAGCAGCACGTCGACAGAGCGCTATGGCTACACCTTC
clone size: .
J gene: TRBJ1-2
D gene: .
V gene: TRBV6-2/TRBV6-3

CDR3 protein: CASSFTGYEQYF
CDR3 DNA: TGTGCCAGTAGTTTTACAGGCTACGAGCAGTACTTC
clone size: few
J gene: TRBJ2-7
D gene: .
V gene: TRBV19

CDR3 protein: CASSHSRGTWDYGYTF
CDR3 DNA: TGTGCCAGCAGCCACTCGCGGGGGACGTGGGACTATGGCTACACCTTC
clone size: .
J gene: TRBJ1-2
D gene: .
V gene: TRBV5-5

CDR3 protein: CASSVQVYYEQYF
CDR3 DNA: TGTGCCAGCAGTGTACAGGTATACTACGAGCAGTACTTC
clone size: .
J gene: TRBJ2-7
D gene: .
V gene: TRBV2

CDR3 protein: CASRTGTTAWPDTQYF
CDR3 DNA: TGTGCCAGCAGGACGGGGACTACCGCGTGGCCAGATACGCAGTATTTT
clone size: .
J gene: TRBJ2-3
D gene: TRBD2
V gene: TRBV11-2

CDR3 protein: CASSFLSGNEQYF
CDR3 DNA: TGTGCCAGCAGCTTCTTGAGCGGGAACGAGCAGTACTTC
clone size: .
J gene: TRBJ2-7
D gene: TRBD2
V gene: TRBV7-9

CDR3 protein: CASSLAGTTYEQYF
CDR3 DNA: TGCGCCAGCAGCTTGGCGGGGACAACCTACGAGCAGTACTTC
clone size: .
J gene: TRBJ2-7
D gene: .
V gene: TRBV5-1

CDR3 protein: CASSSPNEAFF
CDR3 DNA: TGTGCCAGCTCATCACCTAATGAAGCTTTCTTT
clone size: .
J gene: TRBJ1-1
D gene: .
V gene: TRBV18

CDR3 protein: CASSPGTVEKLFF
CDR3 DNA: TGTGCCAGCAGCCCCGGGACAGTTGAAAAACTGTTTTTT
clone size: .
J gene: TRBJ1-4
D gene: TRBD1
V gene: TRBV7-9

CDR3 protein: CSAYTGTGAYGYTF
CDR3 DNA: TGCAGCGCTTACACCGGGACAGGGGCCTATGGCTACACCTTC
clone size: .
J gene: TRBJ1-2
D gene: TRBD1
V gene: TRBV29-1

CDR3 protein: CASSSSGSGAYNEQFF
CDR3 DNA: TGTGCCAGTAGTAGTAGCGGGAGTGGCGCCTACAATGAGCAGTTCTTC
clone size: .
J gene: TRBJ2-1
D gene: TRBD2
V gene: TRBV19

CDR3 protein: CATSDSGRTPVAGELFF
CDR3 DNA: TGTGCCACCAGTGATTCCGGCCGGACACCGGTGGCCGGGGAGCTGTTTTTT
clone size: .
J gene: TRBJ2-2
D gene: .
V gene: TRBV24-1

CDR3 protein: CASSLLRTSTTYEQYF
CDR3 DNA: TGTGCCAGCAGTTTACTCAGGACTTCCACTACCTACGAGCAGTACTTC
clone size: .
J gene: TRBJ2-7
D gene: .
V gene: TRBV27

CDR3 protein: CASNRRDKPNTGELFF
CDR3 DNA: TGTGCCAGCAACCGCCGGGACAAACCGAACACCGGGGAGCTGTTTTTT
clone size: .
J gene: TRBJ2-2
D gene: .
V gene: TRBV9

CDR3 protein: CASSLVGGTATKSNQPQHF
CDR3 DNA: TGTGCCAGCAGCTTAGTTGGAGGGACAGCGACTAAGAGCAATCAGCCCCAGCATTTT
clone size: once
J gene: TRBJ1-5
D gene: TRBD1
V gene: TRBV7-8

CDR3 protein: CASSLNPSSGDSEQYF
CDR3 DNA: TGTGCCAGCAGCTTAAATCCGAGTTCCGGCGACTCCGAGCAGTACTTC
clone size: .
J gene: TRBJ2-7
D gene: .
V gene: TRBV11-2

CDR3 protein: CASSFRTSGGHQETQYF
CDR3 DNA: TGTGCCAGCAGCTTCAGAACTAGCGGGGGTCACCAAGAGACCCAGTACTTC
clone size: .
J gene: TRBJ2-5
D gene: TRBD2
V gene: TRBV5-6

CDR3 protein: CASSLGTSGTDTQYF
CDR3 DNA: TGTGCCAGCAGTCTTGGGACTAGCGGCACAGATACGCAGTATTTT
clone size: .
J gene: TRBJ2-3
D gene: TRBD2
V gene: TRBV27

CDR3 protein: CASSEGGSNQPQHF
CDR3 DNA: TGTGCCAGCAGTGAAGGAGGTAGCAATCAGCCCCAGCATTTT
clone size: .
J gene: TRBJ1-5
D gene: .
V gene: TRBV6-1

CDR3 protein: CASMAGRSEKLFF
CDR3 DNA: TGTGCCAGCATGGCGGGCAGGAGTGAAAAACTGTTTTTT
clone size: .
J gene: TRBJ1-4
D gene: .
V gene: TRBV6-5

CDR3 protein: CASSPADQLNTEAFF
CDR3 DNA: TGTGCCAGCAGCCCCGCGGATCAATTGAACACTGAAGCTTTCTTT
clone size: .
J gene: TRBJ1-1
D gene: .
V gene: TRBV28

CDR3 protein: CSVGFFRLVGYEQYF
CDR3 DNA: TGCAGCGTTGGGTTCTTCCGACTAGTTGGCTACGAGCAGTACTTC
clone size: .
J gene: TRBJ2-7
D gene: .
V gene: TRBV29-1

CDR3 protein: CASRPLAGGRTANEQFF
CDR3 DNA: TGTGCCAGCAGACCTCTAGCGGGGGGGCGTACAGCGAATGAGCAGTTCTTC
clone size: .
J gene: TRBJ2-1
D gene: TRBD2
V gene: TRBV4-2

CDR3 protein: CASSPFLFYPGRGYGYTF
CDR3 DNA: TGTGCCAGCAGCCCCTTCCTTTTTTATCCGGGACGGGGGTATGGCTACACCTTC
clone size: .
J gene: TRBJ1-2
D gene: .
V gene: TRBV11-3

CDR3 protein: CASLRGLGNTIYF
CDR3 DNA: TGTGCCAGCCTAAGGGGGCTTGGAAACACCATATATTTT
clone size: few
J gene: TRBJ1-3
D gene: TRBD1
V gene: TRBV6-6

CDR3 protein: CASSFRLSYGYTF
CDR3 DNA: TGTGCCAGCAGTTTCAGACTGAGCTATGGCTACACCTTC
clone size: .
J gene: TRBJ1-2
D gene: .
V gene: TRBV28